The 22 T cell receptor beta chains given below trace back to one sample, sequenced in a study of human T cells and chemical hapten exposure. As to time point: patch test 1, 2 weeks after DPC sensitization. Treatment: therapeutic diphenylcyclopropenone sensitization with weekly scalp DPC. From the RACE reads, TCRdb called clonotypes with MiXCR, one entry per CDR3 protein. The sample yields approximately 74,000 distinct CDR3 sequences, 32% seen once. The sample consisted of whole blood, taken in connection with sensitization to the hapten diphenylcyclopropenone (DPC). These receptors all stem from a man aged 35 to 55 with alopecia areata. Some clones in this sample may be carry-over from other donors' samples.

This clonotype was observed a few times. The chain carries TRBV7-2 and TRBJ2-1, with a weak D call TRBD1 (5 bases). V lost 5 bases to trimming and J lost 8 bases, with 19 bases between them. The CDR3 extends over 15 amino acids. CDR1 and CDR2 (germline): SGHTA, FQGNSA. The CDR3 nucleotides are TGTGCCAGCAGCCCAACACCTGGGATAGGGGATGAGCAGTTCTTC. This gives the protein CASSPTPGIGDEQFF.

The DNA for the CDR3 is TGCGCCAGCAGCCAAGATATCCCAGCAGGGGATACGCAGTATTTT. Its translation is CASSQDIPAGDTQYF. V usage is TRBV4-1 and J usage is TRBJ2-3; tentatively, D is TRBD1 (5 bases). Between the trimmed V and J ends, which lost 0 bases and 6 bases, there was a span of 13 bases. The CDR3 runs 15 residues. Per germline, CDR1 MGHRA and CDR2 YSYEKL.

The chain joins TRBV3-1 to TRBJ2-1, with 11 bases that match TRBD2. Germline V lookup: CDR1 LGHDT, CDR2 YNNKEL (reference sequence). This CDR3 has 16 residues. V gave up 4 bases and J gave up 4 bases; unmatched junction bases: 6. DNA for the CDR3: TGTGCCAGCAGCCGATCCGGGACTAGCGGTTACAATGAGCAGTTCTTC. It encodes CASSRSGTSGYNEQFF.

The V call is TRBV3-1, the J call TRBJ2-1; 10 bases align to TRBD2. Germline loops: CDR1 LGHDT, CDR2 YNNKEL (reference sequence). The junction had 4 bases not matched to a gene; V was cut back by 1 base and J by 10 bases. This CDR3 has 14 amino acids. In DNA form, the CDR3 reads TGTGCCAGCAGCCAAGGGGGTAGCGGGAGGGAGCAGTTCTTC. Its translation is CASSQGGSGREQFF.

The chain couples TRBV9 to TRBJ2-3; unclear D gene. V was shortened by 0 bases and J by 0 bases, with 11 bases between the two germline ends. The CDR3 covers 16 residues. The germline V gene has CDR1 SGDLS and CDR2 YYNGEE. The CDR3 reads CASSVVGQVSTDTQYF. The CDR3 nucleotides read TGTGCCAGCAGCGTAGTAGGGCAGGTTAGCACAGATACGCAGTATTTT.

CDR3 sequence (DNA): TGTGCCAGCAGCCAAAGGACTAGCGGGAGAGAGACCCAGTACTTC. Protein product: CASSQRTSGRETQYF. This chain links TRBV3-1 with TRBJ2-5; 13 bases are shared with TRBD2. This CDR3 region has 15 residues. V was clipped by 2 bases and J by 4 bases; unmatched bases: 1. CDR1 and CDR2 (germline): LGHDT, YNNKEL (reference sequence).

The CDR3 DNA reads as TGTGCCAGCAGTTTACAGGGGGCTATCGGGGAGCTGTTTTTT. Its translation is CASSLQGAIGELFF. The chain links TRBV12-3 or TRBV12-4 to TRBJ2-2, with 8 bases lining up with TRBD1. V was clipped by 2 bases and J by 7 bases; unmatched bases: 3. This CDR3 has 14 residues.

V is TRBV18 and J is TRBJ2-1; D perhaps matches TRBD2 (6 bases). Between the trimmed V and J ends, which lost 1 base and 7 bases, there was a span of 14 bases. Germline V gene lookup returns CDR1 KGHSH and CDR2 LQKENI. This CDR3 region has 15 residues. The CDR3 here is CASSPRLGTENEQFF. DNA of the CDR3: TGTGCCAGCTCACCACGACTGGGGACTGAAAATGAGCAGTTCTTC.

In this sample, this clonotype turned up a few times. The J gene is TRBJ1-2, the V gene TRBV2; D is ambiguous. V gave up 1 base and J gave up 3 bases, with 6 bases separating them. This CDR3 is 13 amino acids long. Germline V gene sequence: CDR1 SNHLY, CDR2 FYNNEI. CDR3 bases: TGTGCCAGCAGTGAAGGGACCGACTATGGCTACACCTTC. Translated, it gives CASSEGTDYGYTF.

This clonotype was observed a handful of times. The chain employs TRBV12-3 or TRBV12-4 and TRBJ2-2, with 9 bases lining up with TRBD2. After removal of 8 bases from V and 3 bases from J, the junction contained 10 bases not matched to a gene. The CDR3 is 16 amino acids. The CDR3 region has the DNA TGTGCCAGCTTCTCGAGCGGGAGGCGGGACACCGGGGAGCTGTTTTTT. Residues: CASFSSGRRDTGELFF.

A few counts support this clonotype. J is TRBJ2-7 and V is TRBV5-1; D tentatively fits TRBD1 or TRBD2 (5 bases each). Trimming took 4 bases from V and 6 from J, leaving 17 bases between them. Germline V gene lookup returns CDR1 SGHRS and CDR2 YFSETQ. The CDR3 has 14 amino acids. The CDR3 DNA reads TGCGCCAGCAGCGAAGCGCAGGGCCGGGGCGAGCAGTACTTC. Translation gives CASSEAQGRGEQYF.

At least ten counts were recorded for this clonotype. This chain connects TRBV28 to TRBJ1-5; D may be TRBD1 (6 bases). Germline CDR1 reads MDHEN; CDR2 reads SYDVKM. The CDR3 loop spans 16 amino acids. V dropped 3 bases and J dropped 0 bases, with 12 bases sitting between them. CDR3 protein: CASSLQGPYSNQPQHF. In nucleotides, the CDR3 is TGTGCCAGCAGTTTGCAGGGGCCTTATAGCAATCAGCCCCAGCATTTT.

This clonotype came up many times. The chain links TRBV6-5 to TRBJ1-4, with a weak D call TRBD1 (6 bases). The CDR3 is 16 residues long. Germline CDR1 and CDR2: MNHEY and SVGAGI. V lost 0 bases and J lost 7, with 15 bases in between. The DNA of the CDR3 is TGTGCCAGCAGTTACTCGATCCGGGACATCGGTGAAAAACTGTTTTTT. This sequence encodes CASSYSIRDIGEKLFF.

This clonotype appeared a few times. V and J are TRBV10-3 and TRBJ2-4; the match to TRBD1 covers 8 bases. CDR1 is ENHRY, CDR2 SYGVKD, per germline. The CDR3 has 16 amino acids. V was clipped by 0 bases and J by 3 bases; unmatched bases: 4. The CDR3 region has the DNA TGTGCCATCAGTGAGTCGAAGGACAGGGTCAAAAACATTCAGTACTTC. It encodes CAISESKDRVKNIQYF.

This clonotype was recorded a few times. The chain couples TRBV6-5 to TRBJ2-6; D gene ambiguous. V was cut by 6 bases and J by 2 bases, with 11 bases left in between. The V gene's germline CDR1 is MNHEY and CDR2 SVGAGI. The CDR3 length is 15 residues. CDR3 amino acids: CASSPARTGANVLTF. For the CDR3, the DNA is TGTGCCAGCAGCCCTGCGAGGACTGGGGCCAACGTCCTGACTTTC.

The gene calls are TRBV5-1 and TRBJ1-1; 9 nucleotides align to TRBD1. From germline, CDR1 is SGHRS and CDR2 YFSETQ. V shed 4 bases, J shed 5 bases, and the junction held 9 bases outside the gene matches. The CDR3 runs to 15 residues. As DNA, the CDR3 is TGCGCCAGCAGCCCGTTCGGACAGGGGCGGACTGAAGCTTTCTTT. Translating it yields CASSPFGQGRTEAFF.

The chain employs TRBV5-1 and TRBJ2-5; maybe TRBD1 (6 bases). The CDR3 is 13 residues long. V was shortened by 5 bases and J by 4 bases, with 12 bases between the two germline ends. The germline CDR1 and CDR2 sequences are SGHRS and YFSETQ. In DNA, the CDR3 is TGCGCCAGCAGAAGGGACACCGGAGAGACCCAGTACTTC. Translated: CASRRDTGETQYF.

The rearrangement joins TRBV20-1 to TRBJ1-5; D not resolved. Trimming pared 0 bases from V and 3 bases from J, leaving 24 bases between. Germline CDR1 and CDR2: DFQATT and SNEGSKA (reference sequence). The CDR3 covers 19 residues. In DNA form, the CDR3 reads TGCAGTGCTAGAGATTTGGGTCAAGGGTTGAACCGAGCCAATCAGCCCCAGCATTTT. It specifies CSARDLGQGLNRANQPQHF.

The chain has TRBV28 and TRBJ1-2, with 8 bases lining up with TRBD1. Trimming cost V 5 bases and J 6 bases; bases outside gene matches: 11. Germline V CDR1 and CDR2: MDHEN, SYDVKM. This CDR3 has 15 residues. DNA of the CDR3: TGTGCCAGCAGTACCATTGCCAGGGGGCGGGATGGCTACACCTTC. Protein: CASSTIARGRDGYTF.

This rearrangement joins TRBV2 to TRBJ1-5; D gene unclear. V was pared by 3 bases and J by 3 bases, with 9 bases between. The CDR3 has 14 residues. Germline CDR1 reads SNHLY; CDR2 reads FYNNEI. The DNA for the CDR3 is TGTGCCAGCAGTGATAGGTCAGTCAATCAGCCCCAGCATTTT. Translated, it gives CASSDRSVNQPQHF.

This clonotype was counted a single time. One end of the junction fails to match germline, which may point to a read error. The V call is TRBV6-1, the J call TRBJ1-5; 8 nucleotides align to TRBD1. CDR1 and CDR2 (germline): MNHNS, SASEGT. CDR3 size: 14 residues. Here the CDR3 DNA reads TGTGCCAGCATCCCCGGACAGGGTGGTCAGCCCCGGCATTTT. Amino acid sequence: CASIPGQGGQPRHF.

This chain uses TRBV27 with TRBJ2-2, with D unresolved. Trimming pared 6 bases from V and 1 base from J, leaving 6 bases between. CDR3 length: 13 residues. CDR1 and CDR2 (germline): MNHEY, SMNVEV (reference sequence). This chain's CDR3 is CASREWNTGELFF. The CDR3 DNA reads TGTGCCAGCAGGGAGTGGAACACCGGGGAGCTGTTTTTT.